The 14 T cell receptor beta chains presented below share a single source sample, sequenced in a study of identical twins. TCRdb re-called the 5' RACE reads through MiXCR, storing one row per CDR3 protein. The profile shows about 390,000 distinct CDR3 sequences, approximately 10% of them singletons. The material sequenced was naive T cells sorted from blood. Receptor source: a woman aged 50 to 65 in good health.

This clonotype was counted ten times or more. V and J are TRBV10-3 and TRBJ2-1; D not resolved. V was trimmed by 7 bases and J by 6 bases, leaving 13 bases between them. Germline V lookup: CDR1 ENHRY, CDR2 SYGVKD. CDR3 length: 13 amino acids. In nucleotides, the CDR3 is TGTGCCATCAACCGGCCCCAAGGCAATGAGCAGTTCTTC. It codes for CAINRPQGNEQFF.

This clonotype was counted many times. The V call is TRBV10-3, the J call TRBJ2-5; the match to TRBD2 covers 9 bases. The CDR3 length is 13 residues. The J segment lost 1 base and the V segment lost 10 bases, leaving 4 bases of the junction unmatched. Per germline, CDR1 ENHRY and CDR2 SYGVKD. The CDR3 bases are TGTGCCACCACAGCGGGAGGCCAAGAGACCCAGTACTTC. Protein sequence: CATTAGGQETQYF.

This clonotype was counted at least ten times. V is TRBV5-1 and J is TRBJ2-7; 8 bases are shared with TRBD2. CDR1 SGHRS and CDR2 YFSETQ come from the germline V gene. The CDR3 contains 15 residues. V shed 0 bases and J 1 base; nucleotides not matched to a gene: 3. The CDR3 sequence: CASSLVTSGSYEQYF. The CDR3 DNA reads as TGCGCCAGCAGCTTGGTTACTAGCGGTTCCTACGAGCAGTACTTC.

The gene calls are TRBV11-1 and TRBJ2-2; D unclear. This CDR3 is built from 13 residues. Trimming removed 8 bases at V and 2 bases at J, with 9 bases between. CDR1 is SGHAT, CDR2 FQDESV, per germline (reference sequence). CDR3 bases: TGTGCCAGCGCGCAGGCCAACACCGGGGAGCTGTTTTTT. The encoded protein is CASAQANTGELFF.

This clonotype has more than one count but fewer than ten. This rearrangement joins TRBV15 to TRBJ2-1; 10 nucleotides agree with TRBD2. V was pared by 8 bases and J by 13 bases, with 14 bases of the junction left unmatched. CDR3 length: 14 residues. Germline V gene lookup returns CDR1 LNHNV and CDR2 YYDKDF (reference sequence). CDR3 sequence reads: CATRPGLATEAQFF. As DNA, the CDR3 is TGTGCCACCCGCCCGGGACTAGCGACCGAAGCTCAGTTCTTC. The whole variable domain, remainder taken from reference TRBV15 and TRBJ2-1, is DAMVIQNPRYQVTQFGKPVTLSCSQTLNHNVMYWYQQKSSQAPKLLFHYYDKDFNNEADTPDNFQSRRPNTSFCFLDIRSPGLGDTAMYLCATRPGLATEAQFFGPGTRLTVL.

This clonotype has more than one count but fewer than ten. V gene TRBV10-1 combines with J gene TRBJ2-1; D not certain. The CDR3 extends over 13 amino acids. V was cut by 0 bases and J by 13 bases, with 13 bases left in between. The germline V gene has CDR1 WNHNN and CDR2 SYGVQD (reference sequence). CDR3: CASSESSAAYQFF. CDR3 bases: TGCGCCAGCAGTGAGTCTTCCGCGGCTTACCAGTTCTTC.

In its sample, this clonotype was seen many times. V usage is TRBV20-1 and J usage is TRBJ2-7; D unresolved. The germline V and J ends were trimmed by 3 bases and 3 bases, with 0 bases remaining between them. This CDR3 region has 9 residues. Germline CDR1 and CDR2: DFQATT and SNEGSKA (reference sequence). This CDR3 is CSASYEQYV. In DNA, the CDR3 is TGCAGTGCTAGCTACGAGCAGTACGTC.

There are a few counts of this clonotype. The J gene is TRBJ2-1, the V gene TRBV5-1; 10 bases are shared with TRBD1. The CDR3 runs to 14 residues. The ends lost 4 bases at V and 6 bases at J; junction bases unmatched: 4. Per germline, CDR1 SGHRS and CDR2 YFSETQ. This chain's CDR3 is CASSIGQGVNEQFF. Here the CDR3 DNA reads TGCGCCAGCAGCATTGGACAGGGGGTCAATGAGCAGTTCTTC.

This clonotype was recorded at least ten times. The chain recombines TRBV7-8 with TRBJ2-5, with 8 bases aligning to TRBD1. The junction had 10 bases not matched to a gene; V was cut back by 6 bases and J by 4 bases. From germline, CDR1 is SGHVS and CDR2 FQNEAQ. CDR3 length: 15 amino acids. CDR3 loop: CASRDRVGVVETQYF. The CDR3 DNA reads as TGTGCCAGCAGGGACAGGGTTGGAGTGGTAGAGACCCAGTACTTC.

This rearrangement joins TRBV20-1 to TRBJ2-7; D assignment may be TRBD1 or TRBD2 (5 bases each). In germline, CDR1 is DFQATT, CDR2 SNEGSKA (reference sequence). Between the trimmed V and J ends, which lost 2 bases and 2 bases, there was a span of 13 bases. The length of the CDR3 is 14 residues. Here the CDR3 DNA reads TGCAGTGCTAGATACCGGGACCCTCCCTACGAGCAGTACTTC. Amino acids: CSARYRDPPYEQYF.

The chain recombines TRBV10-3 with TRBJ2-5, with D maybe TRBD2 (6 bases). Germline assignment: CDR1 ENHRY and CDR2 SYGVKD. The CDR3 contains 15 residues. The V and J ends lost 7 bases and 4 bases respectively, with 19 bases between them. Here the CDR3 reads CAIKVGGGHGETQYF. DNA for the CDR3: TGTGCCATCAAAGTTGGGGGAGGACATGGAGAGACCCAGTACTTC.

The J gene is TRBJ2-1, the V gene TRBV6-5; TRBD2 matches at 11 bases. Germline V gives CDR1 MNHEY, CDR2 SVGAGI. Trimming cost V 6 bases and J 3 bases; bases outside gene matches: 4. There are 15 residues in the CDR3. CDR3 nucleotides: TGTGCCAGCAGCCGGGGACTAGCGGACTACAATGAGCAGTTCTTC. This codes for CASSRGLADYNEQFF.

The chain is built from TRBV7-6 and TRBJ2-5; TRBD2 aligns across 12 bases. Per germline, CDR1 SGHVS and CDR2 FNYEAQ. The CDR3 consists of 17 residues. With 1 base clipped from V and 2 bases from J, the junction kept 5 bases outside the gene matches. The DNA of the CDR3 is TGTGCCAGCAGCTTAGAGACTAGCGGGAGTCTGCAAGAGACCCAGTACTTC. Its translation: CASSLETSGSLQETQYF.

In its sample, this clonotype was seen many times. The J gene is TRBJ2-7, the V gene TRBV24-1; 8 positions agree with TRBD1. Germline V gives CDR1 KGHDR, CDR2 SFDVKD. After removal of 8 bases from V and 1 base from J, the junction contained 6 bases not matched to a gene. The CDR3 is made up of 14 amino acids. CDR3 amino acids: CATIGRGLSYEQYV. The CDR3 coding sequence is TGTGCCACCATAGGCAGGGGGCTTTCCTACGAGCAGTACGTC.